The following is a T cell receptor beta chain sequence with its context. TCRdb's table, derived via immunoSEQ multiplex PCR, lists solely in-frame clones and lacks some. The table lists about 150,000 clones, 90% to 95% of them singletons, with more than 1.3% in the top ten. The CDR3 is made up of 15 amino acids. Trimming removed 2 bases from V and 2 bases from J; junction bases left unmatched: 0. Per the germline V gene, CDR1 is SEHNR and CDR2 is FQNEAQ (reference sequence). The sample originates from a study of T cell responses to AZD1222 COVID-19 vaccine. The rearrangement links TRBV7-9 to TRBJ2-1, with 10 bases aligning to TRBD2. The sequences come from peripheral blood, collected 28 days after the second AZD1222 dose. The clonotype comes from an adult who received the AZD1222 COVID-19 vaccine. The CDR3 sequence is CASSLLAGAYNEQFF. In DNA form, the CDR3 reads TGTGCCAGCAGCTTACTAGCGGGAGCCTACAATGAGCAGTTCTTC. Full variable domain (outside the CDR3, taken from reference TRBV7-9 and TRBJ2-1): DTGVSQNPRHKITKRGQNVTFRCDPISEHNRLYWYRQTLGQGPEFLTYFQNEAQLEKSRLLSDRFSAERPKGSFSTLEIQRTEQGDSAMYLCASSLLAGAYNEQFFGPGTRLTVL.